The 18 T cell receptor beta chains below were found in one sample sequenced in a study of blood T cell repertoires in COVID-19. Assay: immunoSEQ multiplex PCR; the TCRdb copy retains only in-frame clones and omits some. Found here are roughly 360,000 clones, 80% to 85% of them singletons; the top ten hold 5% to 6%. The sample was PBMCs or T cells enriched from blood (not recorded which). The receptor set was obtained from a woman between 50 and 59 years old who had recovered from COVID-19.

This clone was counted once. CDR3 sequence reads: CASSPLVQAGEQFF. CDR3 in DNA: TGCGCCAGCAGCCCGTTAGTTCAAGCGGGGGAGCAGTTCTTC. This chain links TRBV5-1 with TRBJ2-1, with 7 bases identical to TRBD2. Unmatched junction bases numbered 11, after V lost 4 bases and J lost 10 bases. Germline values: CDR1 SGHRS, CDR2 YFSETQ. The CDR3 length is 14 residues.

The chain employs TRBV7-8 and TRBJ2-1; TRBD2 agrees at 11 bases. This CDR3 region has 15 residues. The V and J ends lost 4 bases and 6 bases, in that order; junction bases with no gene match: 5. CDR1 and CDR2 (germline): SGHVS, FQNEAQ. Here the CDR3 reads CASSSSGRFGNEQFF. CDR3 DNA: TGTGCCAGCAGCTCTAGCGGGAGGTTCGGCAATGAGCAGTTCTTC. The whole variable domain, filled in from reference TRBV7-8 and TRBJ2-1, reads GAGVSQSPRYKVAKRGQDVALRCDPISGHVSLFWYQQALGQGPEFLTYFQNEAQLDKSGLPSDRFFAERPEGSVSTLKIQRTQQEDSAVYLCASSSSGRFGNEQFFGPGTRLTVL.

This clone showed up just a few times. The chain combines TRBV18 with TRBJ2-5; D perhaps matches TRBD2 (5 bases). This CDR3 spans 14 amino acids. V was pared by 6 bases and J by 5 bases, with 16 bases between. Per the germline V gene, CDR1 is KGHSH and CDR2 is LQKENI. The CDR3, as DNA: TGTGCCAGCTCGTCGACTACCCCCGGGGAGACCCAGTACTTC. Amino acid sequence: CASSSTTPGETQYF.

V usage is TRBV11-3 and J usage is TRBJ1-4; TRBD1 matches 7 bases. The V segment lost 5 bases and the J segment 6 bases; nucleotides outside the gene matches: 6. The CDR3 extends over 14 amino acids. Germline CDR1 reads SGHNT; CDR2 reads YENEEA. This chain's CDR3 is CASSHRGKDEKLFF. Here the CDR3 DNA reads TGTGCCAGCAGCCACAGGGGAAAAGATGAAAAACTGTTTTTT. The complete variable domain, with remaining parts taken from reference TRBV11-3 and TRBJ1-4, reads EAGVVQSPRYKIIEKKQPVAFWCNPISGHNTLYWYLQNLGQGPELLIRYENEEAVDDSQLPKDRFSAERLKGVDSTLKIQPAELGDSAVYLCASSHRGKDEKLFFGSGTQLSVL.

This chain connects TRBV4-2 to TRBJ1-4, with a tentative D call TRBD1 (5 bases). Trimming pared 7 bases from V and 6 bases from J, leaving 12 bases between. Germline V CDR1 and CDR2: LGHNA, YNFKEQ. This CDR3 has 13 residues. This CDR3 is CASNGGVHEKLFF. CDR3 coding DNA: TGTGCCAGCAATGGGGGGGTTCATGAAAAACTGTTTTTT.

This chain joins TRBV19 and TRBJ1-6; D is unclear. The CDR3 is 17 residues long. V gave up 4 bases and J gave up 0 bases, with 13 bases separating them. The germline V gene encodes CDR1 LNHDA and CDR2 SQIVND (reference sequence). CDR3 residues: CASSSAGVSSYNSPLHF. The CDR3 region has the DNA TGTGCCAGTAGTAGTGCCGGAGTGAGCTCCTATAATTCACCCCTCCACTTT.

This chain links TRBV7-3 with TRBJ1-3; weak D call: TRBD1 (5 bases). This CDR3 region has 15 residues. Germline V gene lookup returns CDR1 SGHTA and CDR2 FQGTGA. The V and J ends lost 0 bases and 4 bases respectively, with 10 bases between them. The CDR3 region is CASSLTGDRGNTIYF. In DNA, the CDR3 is TGTGCCAGCAGCTTAACAGGGGATCGGGGAAACACCATATATTTT.

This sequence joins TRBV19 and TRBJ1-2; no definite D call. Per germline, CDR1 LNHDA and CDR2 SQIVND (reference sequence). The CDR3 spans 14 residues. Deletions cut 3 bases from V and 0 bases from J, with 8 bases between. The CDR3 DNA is TGTGCCAGTAGTATCGCGGGGTCTAACTATGGCTACACCTTC. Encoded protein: CASSIAGSNYGYTF.

The CDR3 is CASSHEPGQGSTEAFF. Here the CDR3 DNA reads TGCGCCAGCAGCCACGAGCCGGGACAGGGATCCACTGAAGCTTTCTTT. J is TRBJ1-1 and V is TRBV4-1; TRBD1 aligns across 9 bases. The CDR3 contains 16 residues. CDR1 is MGHRA and CDR2 is YSYEKL in the germline V gene. The J segment lost 4 bases and the V segment lost 3 bases, leaving 9 bases of the junction unmatched.

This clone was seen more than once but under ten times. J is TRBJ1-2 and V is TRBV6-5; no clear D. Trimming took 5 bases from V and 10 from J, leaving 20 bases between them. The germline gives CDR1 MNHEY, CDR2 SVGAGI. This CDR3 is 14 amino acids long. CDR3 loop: CASSPAGNMGVYTF. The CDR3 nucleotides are TGTGCCAGCAGTCCGGCCGGGAACATGGGTGTCTACACCTTC.

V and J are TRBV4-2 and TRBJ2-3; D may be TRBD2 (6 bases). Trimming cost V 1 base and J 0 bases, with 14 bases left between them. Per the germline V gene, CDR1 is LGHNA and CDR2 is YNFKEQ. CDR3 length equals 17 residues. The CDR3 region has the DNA TGTGCCAGCAGCCAAGTTCGGGGCGGGACTAGCACAGATACGCAGTATTTT. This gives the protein CASSQVRGGTSTDTQYF.

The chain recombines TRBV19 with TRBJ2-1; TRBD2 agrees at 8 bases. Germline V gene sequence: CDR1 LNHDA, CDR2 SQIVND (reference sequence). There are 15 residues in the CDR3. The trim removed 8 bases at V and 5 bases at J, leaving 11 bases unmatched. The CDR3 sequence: CASLAGGSLHNEQFF. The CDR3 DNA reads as TGTGCCAGTTTGGCGGGAGGCTCCCTCCACAATGAGCAGTTCTTC.

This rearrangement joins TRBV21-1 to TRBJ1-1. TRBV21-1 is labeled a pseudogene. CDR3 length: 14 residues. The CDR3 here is CASSKTRERTEAFF. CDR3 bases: TGTGCCAGCAGCAAAACTCGGGAACGCACTGAAGCTTTCTTT.

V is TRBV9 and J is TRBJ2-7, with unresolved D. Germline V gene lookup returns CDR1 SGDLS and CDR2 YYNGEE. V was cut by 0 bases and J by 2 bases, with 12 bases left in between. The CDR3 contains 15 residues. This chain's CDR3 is CASSVGADSPYEQYF. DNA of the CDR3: TGTGCCAGCAGCGTAGGAGCAGACTCTCCCTACGAGCAGTACTTC. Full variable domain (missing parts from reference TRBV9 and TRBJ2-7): DSGVTQTPKHLITATGQRVTLRCSPRSGDLSVYWYQQSLDQGLQFLIQYYNGEERAKGNILERFSAQQFPDLHSELNLSSLELGDSALYFCASSVGADSPYEQYFGPGTRLTVT.

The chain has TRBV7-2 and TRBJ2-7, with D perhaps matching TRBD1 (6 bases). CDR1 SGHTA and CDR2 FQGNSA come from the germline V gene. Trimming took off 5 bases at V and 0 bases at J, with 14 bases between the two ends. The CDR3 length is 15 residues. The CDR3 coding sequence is TGTGCCAGCAGCCTGCAACAGGGATTCTCCTACGAGCAGTACTTC. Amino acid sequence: CASSLQQGFSYEQYF.

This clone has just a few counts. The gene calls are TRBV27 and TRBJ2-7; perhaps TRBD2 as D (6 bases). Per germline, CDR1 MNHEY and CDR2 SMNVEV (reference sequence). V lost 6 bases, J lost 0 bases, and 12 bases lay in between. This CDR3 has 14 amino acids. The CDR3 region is CASRLALSSYEQYF. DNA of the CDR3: TGTGCCAGCAGGCTAGCGCTTAGCTCCTACGAGCAGTACTTC.

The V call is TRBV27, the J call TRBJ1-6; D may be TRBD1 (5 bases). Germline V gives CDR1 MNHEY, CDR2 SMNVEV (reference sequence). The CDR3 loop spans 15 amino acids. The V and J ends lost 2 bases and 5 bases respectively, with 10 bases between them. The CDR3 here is CASSLSPGNNSPLHF. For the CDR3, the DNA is TGTGCCAGCAGTTTAAGCCCAGGGAATAATTCACCCCTCCACTTT.

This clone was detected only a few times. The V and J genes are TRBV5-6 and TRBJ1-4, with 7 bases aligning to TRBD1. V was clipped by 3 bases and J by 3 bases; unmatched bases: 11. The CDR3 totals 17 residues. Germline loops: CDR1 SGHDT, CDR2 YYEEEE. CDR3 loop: CASSSGQAHLANEKLFF. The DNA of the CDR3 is TGTGCCAGCAGCTCCGGACAGGCCCACCTGGCTAATGAAAAACTGTTTTTT.